A single sample gave rise to the 20 T cell receptor beta chains below, sequenced in a study of early T cells in non-severe SARS-CoV-2 infection. TCRdb reanalysed the 5' RACE reads using MiXCR and keeps one entry per CDR3 protein. The table shows 25,000 to 30,000 distinct CDR3 sequences, with 5% to 6% occurring only once. The sequencing sample was made of whole blood. The receptor source for this set is an adult who was a healthcare worker with PCR-confirmed SARS-CoV-2 infection or an uninfected control (not recorded which).

This clonotype was observed a few times. V and J are TRBV7-9 and TRBJ2-1; 7 bases line up with TRBD2. The junction had 8 bases not matched to a gene; V was cut back by 3 bases and J by 0 bases. The CDR3 sequence is 17 residues long. Germline values: CDR1 SEHNR, CDR2 FQNEAQ (reference sequence). CDR3 sequence reads: CASSFSPSGSSYNEQFF. The CDR3 region has the DNA TGTGCCAGCAGCTTTTCTCCTAGCGGAAGCTCCTACAATGAGCAGTTCTTC.

This clonotype was detected only a few times. V gene TRBV6-6 combines with J gene TRBJ1-1, with D maybe TRBD1 (5 bases). Trimming removed 5 bases from V and 1 base from J, with 11 bases in between. This CDR3 spans 14 amino acids. Per the germline V gene, CDR1 is MNHNY and CDR2 is SVGAGI (reference sequence). CDR3 nucleotide sequence: TGTGCCAGCAGTACGACAGTAACGAACACTGAAGCTTTCTTT. Translation: CASSTTVTNTEAFF.

This clonotype was detected ten times or more. The chain joins TRBV4-3 to TRBJ2-7; D unresolved. CDR1 is LGHNA, CDR2 YSLEER, per germline. The CDR3 covers 13 residues. With 0 bases removed from V and 4 bases from J, the gap between germline ends came to 7 bases. The CDR3 here is CASSQDPRYEQYF. The DNA of the CDR3 is TGCGCCAGCAGCCAAGATCCCCGGTACGAGCAGTACTTC.

This clonotype was counted at least ten times. The chain employs TRBV10-3 and TRBJ1-1; 7 bases fit TRBD1. In germline, CDR1 is ENHRY, CDR2 SYGVKD. Unmatched junction bases numbered 11, after V lost 3 bases and J lost 7 bases. The CDR3 is 15 residues long. CDR3 loop: CAISDIRTGLLEAFF. The CDR3 coding sequence is TGTGCCATCAGTGATATAAGGACAGGCCTTCTTGAAGCTTTCTTT.

This clonotype was counted ten times or more. CDR3 loop: CASSGGMEREGWEQFF. Here the CDR3 DNA reads TGCGCCAGCAGTGGGGGCATGGAGCGAGAAGGGTGGGAGCAGTTCTTC. This rearrangement joins TRBV10-1 to TRBJ2-1, with D possibly being TRBD1 (5 bases). The CDR3 loop spans 16 amino acids. Trimming took 4 bases from V and 10 from J, leaving 23 bases between them. Germline V lookup: CDR1 WNHNN, CDR2 SYGVQD (reference sequence).

Many counts were recorded for this clonotype. The J gene is TRBJ2-7, the V gene TRBV19, with D perhaps assigned TRBD1 or TRBD2 (6 bases each). This CDR3 is 17 amino acids long. V lost 6 bases and J 0 bases, leaving 21 bases between the germline ends. Germline lookup yields CDR1 LNHDA and CDR2 SQIVND (reference sequence). For the CDR3, the DNA is TGTGCCAGTAGCTTCCGTTGGGGGGCTAGTTCCTCCTACGAGCAGTACTTC. Encoded protein: CASSFRWGASSSYEQYF.

The sample holds many counts of this clonotype. This CDR3 reads CVGRSGRVTGELFF. As DNA, the CDR3 is TGTGTCGGGCGAAGCGGGAGGGTCACCGGGGAGCTGTTTTTT. V gene TRBV5-5 combines with J gene TRBJ2-2, with TRBD2 matching 10 bases. The CDR3 is 14 residues long. Germline V CDR1 and CDR2: SGHKS, YYEKEE (reference sequence). The variable domain in full, with the rest retrieved from reference TRBV5-5 and TRBJ2-2, is DAGVTQSPTHLIKTRGQQVTLRCSPISGHKSVSWYQQVLGQGPQFIFQYYEKEERGRGNFPDRFSARQFPNYSSELNVNALLLGDSALYLCVGRSGRVTGELFFGEGSRLTVL.

At least ten counts were recorded for this clonotype. This sequence joins TRBV7-8 and TRBJ2-1, with 10 bases matching TRBD2. CDR3 length: 17 residues. The V gene end was trimmed by 1 base and the J gene end by 9 bases; junction bases not matched to a gene: 12. Germline CDR1 reads SGHVS; CDR2 reads FQNEAQ. DNA for the CDR3: TGTGCCAGCAGCTTAGAACGGCTAGCGGGAGCGGTGGGTGAGCAGTTCTTC. Protein product: CASSLERLAGAVGEQFF.

This chain joins TRBV5-5 and TRBJ2-7; possible D gene TRBD2, 5 bases. The CDR3 is 14 amino acids. CDR1 is SGHKS and CDR2 is YYEKEE in the germline V gene (reference sequence). The germline V and J ends were trimmed by 2 bases and 3 bases, with 12 bases remaining between them. The CDR3: CASSFTRLVYEQYF. CDR3 DNA sequence: TGTGCCAGCAGCTTTACTAGACTCGTCTACGAGCAGTACTTC.

In its sample, this clonotype was seen many times. This chain connects TRBV29-1 to TRBJ1-4; D is undetermined. The V end lost 4 bases, the J end lost 4 bases, and 22 bases lay between the germline ends. Per germline, CDR1 SQVTM and CDR2 ANQGSEA. The length of the CDR3 is 17 residues. The CDR3 DNA follows: TGCAGCGTTGGGAGCGGTCCGTCGGAATGGAATAATGAAAAACTGTTTTTT. The encoded protein is CSVGSGPSEWNNEKLFF.

This clonotype was counted a few times. The CDR3 DNA follows: TGCAGCGTTTACAGGGAAGAGCAGTACTTC. Its protein is CSVYREEQYF. This chain joins TRBV29-1 and TRBJ2-7; weak D call: TRBD1 (6 bases). Per germline, CDR1 SQVTM and CDR2 ANQGSEA. Trimming removed 5 bases at V and 7 bases at J, with 9 bases between. This CDR3 is built from 10 residues.

This clonotype was seen many times. The chain couples TRBV6-1 to TRBJ2-7; 13 nucleotides match TRBD2. The CDR3 extends over 14 amino acids. CDR1 and CDR2 from the germline V gene are MNHNS and SASEGT. Unmatched junction bases numbered 2, after V lost 5 bases and J lost 4 bases. The CDR3 sequence is CASSPGLAGYEQYF. The CDR3 coding sequence is TGTGCCAGCAGTCCGGGACTAGCGGGATACGAGCAGTACTTC.

This clonotype was seen ten or more times. This rearrangement joins TRBV7-9 to TRBJ1-5, with 10 bases fitting TRBD1. Per the germline V gene, CDR1 is SEHNR and CDR2 is FQNEAQ (reference sequence). CDR3 size: 15 residues. V was pared by 2 bases and J by 7 bases, with 5 bases of the junction left unmatched. CDR3 protein: CASSLSGQGNQPQHF. Written as DNA, the CDR3 is TGTGCCAGCAGCTTATCGGGACAGGGGAACCAGCCCCAGCATTTT. Together with reference TRBV7-9 and TRBJ1-5, the CDR3 gives the full variable domain: DTGVSQNPRHKITKRGQNVTFRCDPISEHNRLYWYRQTLGQGPEFLTYFQNEAQLEKSRLLSDRFSAERPKGSFSTLEIQRTEQGDSAMYLCASSLSGQGNQPQHFGDGTRLSIL.

Ten or more counts support this clonotype. The chain joins TRBV7-2 to TRBJ1-2; maybe TRBD1 (5 bases). The CDR3 is made up of 11 amino acids. Between the trimmed V and J ends, which lost 1 base and 10 bases, there was a span of 7 bases. CDR1 and CDR2 from the germline V gene are SGHTA and FQGNSA. In DNA, the CDR3 is TGTGCCAGCAGCTTAGGGGGGGACTACACCTTC. Translating it yields CASSLGGDYTF.

This clonotype was detected ten times or more. The V call is TRBV10-3, the J call TRBJ2-3, with 8 positions matching TRBD1. Germline trimming cut 10 bases from V and 3 bases from J; bases unmatched to any gene: 3. Germline V lookup: CDR1 ENHRY, CDR2 SYGVKD. The CDR3 has 12 residues. Here the CDR3 DNA reads TGTGCCAGCGGACAGGGTACAGATACGCAGTATTTT. Translated, it gives CASGQGTDTQYF.

This clonotype was recorded a few times. This rearrangement joins TRBV2 to TRBJ1-1; perhaps TRBD1 as D (5 bases). CDR1 is SNHLY, CDR2 FYNNEI, per germline. The CDR3 is 14 amino acids. V was pared by 2 bases and J by 4 bases, with 11 bases between. CDR3 region: CASSEYQGSTEAFF. The CDR3 DNA sequence: TGTGCCAGCAGTGAATATCAGGGAAGCACTGAAGCTTTCTTT. Combining the CDR3 with reference TRBV2 and TRBJ1-1 gives the whole variable domain EPEVTQTPSHQVTQMGQEVILRCVPISNHLYFYWYRQILGQKVEFLVSFYNNEISEKSEIFDDQFSVERPDGSNFTLKIRSTKLEDSAMYFCASSEYQGSTEAFFGQGTRLTVV.

This clonotype was seen many times. The rearrangement links TRBV29-1 to TRBJ2-7; 7 positions agree with TRBD1. The V gene end was trimmed by 6 bases and the J gene end by 5 bases; junction bases not matched to a gene: 10. The CDR3 is 13 amino acids. Germline-derived CDR1 and CDR2 are SQVTM and ANQGSEA. The CDR3 DNA is TGCAGCGTCCTTGACAGGGATTTCGACGAGCAGTACTTC. This translates into CSVLDRDFDEQYF.

By frequency in the sample, this clonotype is medium-sized (0.01 to 0.1%). The chain carries TRBV6-5 and TRBJ1-1; D unclear. Between the trimmed V and J ends, which lost 6 bases and 0 bases, there was a span of 5 bases. Germline CDR1 reads MNHEY; CDR2 reads SVGAGI. CDR3 size: 12 residues. This CDR3 reads CASRGVNTEAFF. In nucleotides, the CDR3 is TGTGCCAGCAGAGGCGTGAACACTGAAGCTTTCTTT.

This clonotype was detected many times. J is TRBJ2-4 and V is TRBV27; the D is unclear. The ends were cut back, 3 bases at V and 2 bases at J, with 8 bases in the middle. Germline CDR1 and CDR2: MNHEY and SMNVEV (reference sequence). The CDR3 spans 14 residues. The CDR3 DNA is TGTGCCAGCAGTTTTTTTGAGTCCAAAAACATTCAGTACTTC. This encodes CASSFFESKNIQYF.

The V and J genes are TRBV12-3 or TRBV12-4 and TRBJ1-5; 10 positions agree with TRBD1. With V trimmed by 6 bases and J by 4 bases, 6 bases remained unmatched. The CDR3 extends over 15 amino acids. The CDR3 DNA reads as TGTGCCAGCAGCCGGAGGACAGGGGGTAATCAGCCCCAGCATTTT. It encodes CASSRRTGGNQPQHF.